A single sample is the source of the 28 T cell receptor beta chains below, sequenced in a study of blood T cell repertoires in COVID-19. TCRdb keeps only in-frame clones here, not all; method: immunoSEQ multiplex PCR. The table shows roughly 150,000 clones, with more than 65% occurring only once. Sample: peripheral blood. Receptors originate from a man aged 65-85 years with active or convalescent COVID-19.

Many counts were recorded for this clone. V is TRBV5-6 and J is TRBJ1-1; D gene unclear. Germline loops: CDR1 SGHDT, CDR2 YYEEEE. Deletions cut 3 bases from V and 1 base from J, with 13 bases between. The CDR3 has 15 amino acids. The CDR3 loop reads CASSWRGWTNTEAFF. The CDR3 region has the DNA TGTGCCAGCAGCTGGAGAGGGTGGACGAACACTGAAGCTTTCTTT.

By share, this clone counts as medium-sized. The V and J genes are TRBV6-4 and TRBJ2-1, with 10 bases that match TRBD2. Germline V gives CDR1 MRHNA, CDR2 SNTAGT. The ends lost 2 bases at V and 6 bases at J; junction bases unmatched: 4. The CDR3 is 15 amino acids. The CDR3 DNA reads as TGTGCCAGCAGTGACGGAGCGGGGGGGTTCAATGAGCAGTTCTTC. It codes for CASSDGAGGFNEQFF.

This chain connects TRBV3-1 (or the pseudogene TRBV3-2) to TRBJ1-6, with TRBD1 matching 7 bases. The V gene's germline CDR1 is LGHDT and CDR2 YNNKEL (reference sequence). The CDR3 runs to 15 residues. Trimming cost V 1 base and J 9 bases; bases outside gene matches: 6. CDR3 in amino acids: CASSQGNRGSSPLHF. The CDR3 DNA reads TGTGCCAGCAGCCAAGGAAACAGGGGCTCTTCACCCCTCCACTTT.

The genes are TRBV7-2 and TRBJ1-6; D is unclear. The CDR3 is 13 residues long. In germline, CDR1 is SGHTA, CDR2 FQGNSA. With 3 bases removed from V and 10 bases from J, the gap between germline ends came to 10 bases. This chain's CDR3 is CASSLERNSPLHF. The CDR3 bases are TGTGCCAGCAGCTTGGAGAGGAACTCACCCCTCCACTTT.

The rearrangement links TRBV5-1 to TRBJ1-1; 10 bases are a match to TRBD1. The CDR3 has 14 amino acids. Germline values: CDR1 SGHRS, CDR2 YFSETQ. Trimming cost V 3 bases and J 7 bases; bases outside gene matches: 6. In nucleotides, the CDR3 is TGCGCCAGCAGCTCGGACAGGGGGGTGGATGAAGCTTTCTTT. This gives the protein CASSSDRGVDEAFF.

This chain connects TRBV1 to TRBJ2-7; TRBD2 is the table's D call and was not checked against the DNA. TRBV1 is described as a pseudogene. CDR3 length: 18 residues. The CDR3, as DNA: TGCACCAGCAGCCAAGTGGGCCTAGCGGGAAGCTTTTTCTACGAGCAGTACTTC. Protein product: CTSSQVGLAGSFFYEQYF.

This chain connects TRBV28 to TRBJ1-6; 8 bases are shared with TRBD1. V trimming: 6 bases; J trimming: 9 bases; junction bases outside the gene matches: 7. Germline CDR1 is MDHEN and CDR2 is SYDVKM. This CDR3 has 14 amino acids. CDR3 DNA: TGTGCCAGCAGGGGACAGGTCTGGAGTTCACCCCTCCACTTT. Residues: CASRGQVWSSPLHF.

V is TRBV7-9 and J is TRBJ2-5; no clear D. The V and J ends lost 5 bases and 3 bases respectively, with 4 bases between them. The length of the CDR3 is 11 residues. CDR1 SEHNR and CDR2 FQNEAQ come from the germline V gene (reference sequence). The CDR3 DNA reads as TGTGCCAGCAGCCGAGAAGAGACCCAGTACTTC. This encodes CASSREETQYF.

The chain couples TRBV4-3 to TRBJ1-2; TRBD1 might be the D (5 bases). The ends were cut back, 0 bases at V and 4 bases at J, with 12 bases in the middle. Germline loops: CDR1 LGHNA, CDR2 YSLEER. The CDR3 consists of 15 residues. CDR3 loop: CASSQDSRRGYGYTF. The CDR3 DNA reads as TGCGCCAGCAGCCAAGATTCCAGGAGGGGCTATGGCTACACCTTC.

This clone was seen just once. V gene TRBV30 combines with J gene TRBJ1-2, with 7 nucleotides matching TRBD1. Germline loops: CDR1 GTSNPN, CDR2 SVGIG (reference sequence). This CDR3 has 14 amino acids. V shed 3 bases and J 2 bases; nucleotides not matched to a gene: 6. The CDR3 region is CAWSSGQVNYGYTF. DNA for the CDR3: TGTGCCTGGAGCTCCGGACAGGTCAACTATGGCTACACCTTC.

This chain links TRBV18 with TRBJ1-3, with a weak D call TRBD1 (6 bases). CDR1 KGHSH and CDR2 LQKENI come from the germline V gene. V was shortened by 2 bases and J by 0 bases, with 8 bases between the two germline ends. The CDR3 extends over 15 amino acids. The DNA of the CDR3 is TGTGCCAGCTCACCAGGGGGCAGCTCTGGAAACACCATATATTTT. As protein: CASSPGGSSGNTIYF. Together with reference TRBV18 and TRBJ1-3, the CDR3 gives the full variable domain: NAGVMQNPRHLVRRRGQEARLRCSPMKGHSHVYWYRQLPEEGLKFMVYLQKENIIDESGMPKERFSAEFPKEGPSILRIQQVVRGDSAAYFCASSPGGSSGNTIYFGEGSWLTVV.

This clone was detected only once. The chain couples TRBV4-1 to TRBJ1-1; no clear D gene. Germline CDR1 and CDR2: MGHRA and YSYEKL. CDR3 size: 14 residues. Between the trimmed V and J ends, which lost 1 base and 7 bases, there was a span of 13 bases. The CDR3 region has the DNA TGCGCCAGCAGCCAAGGGGATCTAGCCGGTGAAGCTTTCTTT. Amino acid sequence: CASSQGDLAGEAFF.

In its sample, this clone was seen a few times. The chain combines TRBV14 with TRBJ1-6, with a tentative D call TRBD1 (5 bases). CDR1 is SGHDN, CDR2 FVKESK, per germline. The V gene lost 4 bases and the J gene lost 8 bases, with 18 bases spanning the gap. This CDR3 has 16 amino acids. CDR3 in amino acids: CASSPQGAGKHSPLHF. The CDR3 nucleotides are TGTGCCAGCAGCCCGCAAGGGGCGGGGAAGCATTCACCCCTCCACTTT.

The chain employs TRBV5-5 and TRBJ2-7; TRBD1 matches 9 bases. V shed 5 bases and J 6 bases; nucleotides not matched to a gene: 9. The CDR3 runs to 14 residues. Germline CDR1 reads SGHKS; CDR2 reads YYEKEE (reference sequence). CDR3 amino acids: CASRRQGGSLEQYF. DNA of the CDR3: TGTGCCAGCAGGAGACAGGGGGGGTCCCTCGAGCAGTACTTC.

J is TRBJ1-1 and V is TRBV11-2; no clear D. Trimming removed 1 base at V and 4 bases at J, with 10 bases between. The CDR3 has 14 amino acids. Germline loops: CDR1 SGHAT, CDR2 FQNNGV. CDR3 nucleotide sequence: TGTGCCAGCAGCTTAGCCGGGTCGGGCACTGAAGCTTTCTTT. Translated, it gives CASSLAGSGTEAFF.

The chain employs TRBV6-6 and TRBJ2-7; 9 nucleotides agree with TRBD1. V was clipped by 6 bases and J by 7 bases; unmatched bases: 10. CDR1 and CDR2 (germline): MNHNY, SVGAGI (reference sequence). This CDR3 region has 14 residues. The CDR3 DNA follows: TGTGCCAGCAGAGGACAGGGGCTGTCGGGAGAGCAGTACTTC. Translating it yields CASRGQGLSGEQYF.

This rearrangement joins TRBV21-1 to TRBJ2-3; the listed D gene, TRBD2, was not tested against the DNA. TRBV21-1 is marked as a pseudogene. The CDR3 has 16 residues. CDR3 amino acids: CASSKVKRGTTDTQYF. The CDR3 DNA reads TGTGCCAGCAGCAAAGTCAAGCGGGGGACCACAGATACGCAGTATTTT.

This chain joins TRBV25-1 and TRBJ1-1, with TRBD1 as a possible D gene (5 bases). The CDR3 is 15 amino acids. V was shortened by 3 bases and J by 4 bases, with 15 bases between the two germline ends. Germline values: CDR1 MGHDK, CDR2 SYGVNS. This CDR3 reads CASSDLSFGGTEAFF. The CDR3 DNA reads TGTGCCAGCAGTGATTTATCATTCGGGGGCACTGAAGCTTTCTTT.

This clone was seen just once. This chain joins TRBV28 and TRBJ1-2, with TRBD1 identical over 7 bases. V lost 6 bases and J lost 0; bases outside the gene matches: 10. The germline V gene has CDR1 MDHEN and CDR2 SYDVKM. The CDR3 length is 16 residues. DNA of the CDR3: TGTGCCAGCAGGGTCGGGACAGCCTACACTAACTATGGCTACACCTTC. This codes for CASRVGTAYTNYGYTF.

This chain uses TRBV5-1 with TRBJ2-1, with 11 bases lining up with TRBD2. CDR3 length equals 15 residues. V lost 4 bases to trimming and J lost 6 bases; unmatched junction nucleotides: 6. Per germline, CDR1 SGHRS and CDR2 YFSETQ. This chain's CDR3 is CASSPELAGANEQFF. For the CDR3, the DNA is TGCGCCAGCAGCCCAGAACTAGCGGGGGCCAATGAGCAGTTCTTC.

V usage is TRBV6-5 and J usage is TRBJ1-6; 8 bases are a match to TRBD1. Trimming removed 5 bases from V and 10 bases from J; junction bases left unmatched: 7. In germline, CDR1 is MNHEY, CDR2 SVGAGI. CDR3 size: 14 residues. The CDR3 sequence is CASSPGQGGSPLHF. The CDR3 DNA follows: TGTGCCAGCAGTCCCGGACAGGGCGGCTCACCCCTCCACTTT.

The chain uses TRBV15 and TRBJ2-7, with 8 bases fitting TRBD1. The CDR3 extends over 14 amino acids. The V gene end was trimmed by 1 base and the J gene end by 7 bases; junction bases not matched to a gene: 6. CDR1 and CDR2 (germline): LNHNV, YYDKDF (reference sequence). CDR3 nucleotides: TGTGCCACCAGCAGAGTAGACAGGGGTGGTGAGCAGTACTTC. Translation: CATSRVDRGGEQYF.

This chain connects TRBV19 to TRBJ1-3; 8 bases fit TRBD1. Germline V gene sequence: CDR1 LNHDA, CDR2 SQIVND (reference sequence). CDR3 size: 19 residues. Trimming at V came to 6 bases and at J to 0 bases, leaving 16 bases not matched to a gene. CDR3 sequence (DNA): TGTGCCAGTAGCCAGACTGGACAGGGAAAAGGGTACTCTGGAAACACCATATATTTT. This encodes CASSQTGQGKGYSGNTIYF. Variable domain in full (rest from reference TRBV19 and TRBJ1-3): DGGITQSPKYLFRKEGQNVTLSCEQNLNHDAMYWYRQDPGQGLRLIYYSQIVNDFQKGDIAEGYSVSREKKESFPLTVTSAQKNPTAFYLCASSQTGQGKGYSGNTIYFGEGSWLTVV.

V gene TRBV5-1 combines with J gene TRBJ2-5; possible D gene TRBD1, 6 bases. From germline, CDR1 is SGHRS and CDR2 YFSETQ. V was cut by 4 bases and J by 4 bases, with 17 bases left in between. The CDR3 spans 15 residues. The DNA for the CDR3 is TGCGCCAGCAGCCCCCGACAGGCCCAGGGAGAGACCCAGTACTTC. Translated, it gives CASSPRQAQGETQYF.

V is TRBV5-1 and J is TRBJ1-5; TRBD1 is a possible D gene (6 bases). The germline CDR1 and CDR2 sequences are SGHRS and YFSETQ. Between the trimmed V and J ends, which lost 4 bases and 0 bases, there was a span of 17 bases. The CDR3 consists of 17 residues. The CDR3 coding sequence is TGCGCCAGCAGCAAGGGGGACACCACCTATAGCAATCAGCCCCAGCATTTT. It encodes CASSKGDTTYSNQPQHF.

CDR3 protein: CASSPDTPDSAYGYTF. In nucleotides, the CDR3 is TGCGCCAGCAGCCCAGATACCCCCGACAGTGCCTATGGCTACACCTTC. This chain connects TRBV5-1 to TRBJ1-2; perhaps TRBD1 as D (5 bases). Germline lookup yields CDR1 SGHRS and CDR2 YFSETQ. V lost 4 bases and J 4 bases, leaving 20 bases between the germline ends. The CDR3 is 16 amino acids.

The chain recombines TRBV11-3 with TRBJ2-7, with 9 bases aligning to TRBD1. V gave up 5 bases and J gave up 3 bases; unmatched junction bases: 5. Germline-derived CDR1 and CDR2 are SGHNT and YENEEA. This CDR3 spans 14 amino acids. DNA of the CDR3: TGTGCCAGCAGCCCTGGGACAGGGATCTACGAGCAGTACTTC. As protein: CASSPGTGIYEQYF. Supplemented by reference TRBV11-3 and TRBJ2-7, the full variable domain reads EAGVVQSPRYKIIEKKQPVAFWCNPISGHNTLYWYLQNLGQGPELLIRYENEEAVDDSQLPKDRFSAERLKGVDSTLKIQPAELGDSAVYLCASSPGTGIYEQYFGPGTRLTVT.

V and J are TRBV6-5 and TRBJ1-2; 9 nucleotides match TRBD1. Germline lookup yields CDR1 MNHEY and CDR2 SVGAGI. V lost 5 bases to trimming and J lost 3 bases; unmatched junction nucleotides: 1. The CDR3 consists of 13 residues. The CDR3 reads CASSTGGYYGYTF. The CDR3 region has the DNA TGTGCCAGCAGTACAGGGGGCTACTATGGCTACACCTTC.